These 32 T cell receptor beta chains share one sample of origin, sequenced in a study of a mutant IDH1 vaccine in newly diagnosed glioma. The assay was immunoSEQ multiplex PCR, and TCRdb's table has in-frame clones only and misses some. The sample has roughly 61,000 clones, 80% seen once; the top ten hold 5% to 6.5%. The sample's time point: week 11, during vaccination. Every single dose of the vaccine, 300 ug of mutant IDH1 20-mer peptide, came with topical imiquimod. Their recognized antigens are unknown. Sample: PBMCs, taken from a glioma patient whose treatment included an IDH1 peptide vaccine. The receptors here all came from a man in his fifties or sixties with glioma.

V and J are TRBV27 and TRBJ2-7; TRBD1 matches 7 bases. The CDR3 loop spans 15 amino acids. With V trimmed by 4 bases and J by 1 base, 7 bases remained unmatched. CDR1 is MNHEY and CDR2 is SMNVEV in the germline V gene (reference sequence). The CDR3 reads CASSSPGTVSYEQYF. Here the CDR3 DNA reads TGTGCCAGCAGTTCCCCCGGGACAGTATCCTACGAGCAGTACTTC.

The V and J genes are TRBV5-1 and TRBJ2-1; D is perhaps TRBD1 (5 bases). The CDR3 runs 14 residues. Trimming cost V 0 bases and J 3 bases, with 7 bases left between them. CDR1 is SGHRS and CDR2 is YFSETQ in the germline V gene. CDR3 bases: TGCGCCAGCAGCTTGGAGGGGTACTACAATGAGCAGTTCTTC. It specifies CASSLEGYYNEQFF. The full variable domain, with the rest looked up from reference TRBV5-1 and TRBJ2-1, is KAGVTQTPRYLIKTRGQQVTLSCSPISGHRSVSWYQQTPGQGLQFLFEYFSETQRNKGNFPGRFSGRQFSNSRSEMNVSTLELGDSALYLCASSLEGYYNEQFFGPGTRLTVL.

This clone appeared once. The chain couples TRBV6-1 to TRBJ2-7; D remains ambiguous. The V end was cut by 8 bases, the J end by 0 bases, with 14 bases between. Per germline, CDR1 MNHNS and CDR2 SASEGT. The CDR3 is made up of 14 amino acids. CDR3 nucleotides: TGTGCCAGCTTCCACCGTTCGAGCTCCTACGAGCAGTACTTC. Translation: CASFHRSSSYEQYF.

This chain uses TRBV19 with TRBJ2-1; 14 positions agree with TRBD2. Germline values: CDR1 LNHDA, CDR2 SQIVND (reference sequence). The CDR3 runs to 17 residues. V shed 7 bases and J 2 bases; nucleotides not matched to a gene: 7. Here the CDR3 DNA reads TGTGCCAGTAATCCGACTAGCGGGAGGGACGCCTACAATGAGCAGTTCTTC. Translating gives CASNPTSGRDAYNEQFF.

The chain carries TRBV19 and TRBJ1-2; no definite D call. This CDR3 has 17 amino acids. V shed 0 bases and J shed 6 bases, with 20 bases lying between them. Germline V gives CDR1 LNHDA, CDR2 SQIVND (reference sequence). As DNA, the CDR3 is TGTGCCAGTAGTATAGATCACTCGCCTGCGATTCTACATGGCTACACCTTC. Encoded protein: CASSIDHSPAILHGYTF.

J is TRBJ2-3 and V is TRBV5-4; D possibly corresponds to TRBD2 (5 bases). Germline CDR1 and CDR2: SGHNT and YYREEE (reference sequence). Trimming removed 2 bases at V and 2 bases at J, with 15 bases between. The CDR3 spans 16 residues. The CDR3 DNA is TGTGCCAGCAGCTTTGGAGCGGACCCACTCACAGATACGCAGTATTTT. It encodes CASSFGADPLTDTQYF.

V is TRBV2 and J is TRBJ1-5; tentatively, D is TRBD1 (6 bases). V lost 2 bases, J lost 4 bases, and 9 bases lay in between. Germline V gene lookup returns CDR1 SNHLY and CDR2 FYNNEI. This CDR3 has 14 residues. The CDR3 loop reads CASSETGFNQPQHF. Written as DNA, the CDR3 is TGTGCCAGCAGTGAAACAGGGTTTAATCAGCCCCAGCATTTT.

This clone was picked up a small number of times. This chain joins TRBV19 and TRBJ2-2; 8 nucleotides agree with TRBD1. V lost 4 bases to trimming and J lost 3 bases; unmatched junction nucleotides: 7. This CDR3 comprises 16 residues. CDR1 is LNHDA and CDR2 is SQIVND in the germline V gene (reference sequence). The CDR3, as DNA: TGTGCCAGTAGTACAGGACAGGGAGATGACACCGGGGAGCTGTTTTTT. Translation gives CASSTGQGDDTGELFF.

V is TRBV9 and J is TRBJ2-7; a weak D match, TRBD2 (5 bases). The germline V gene encodes CDR1 SGDLS and CDR2 YYNGEE. The CDR3 length is 13 residues. The germline V and J ends were trimmed by 0 bases and 4 bases, with 8 bases remaining between them. The CDR3 sequence is CASSVESGYEQYF. The CDR3 DNA follows: TGTGCCAGCAGCGTAGAGAGCGGATACGAGCAGTACTTC.

The rearrangement links TRBV14 to TRBJ2-7, with 7 positions matching TRBD2. This CDR3 comprises 14 residues. J was trimmed by 3 bases and V by 4 bases; bases with no gene match: 6. Germline V CDR1 and CDR2: SGHDN, FVKESK. The CDR3 DNA reads as TGTGCCAGCAGCCCCTGGGGACTACGCTACGAGCAGTACTTC. Its translation is CASSPWGLRYEQYF.

This clone occurred once. This chain links TRBV5-4 with TRBJ2-1; 9 bases line up with TRBD2. V gave up 0 bases and J gave up 4 bases; unmatched junction bases: 2. CDR1 is SGHNT and CDR2 is YYREEE in the germline V gene (reference sequence). The CDR3 contains 15 residues. The CDR3 DNA is TGTGCCAGCAGCTTGGAGCTAGCGGGATACAATGAGCAGTTCTTC. Protein product: CASSLELAGYNEQFF.

The chain carries TRBV2 and TRBJ1-2; D is possibly TRBD1 (5 bases). Per germline, CDR1 SNHLY and CDR2 FYNNEI. The CDR3 loop spans 12 amino acids. V was clipped by 6 bases and J by 3 bases, with 8 bases between them. CDR3 region: CASRGGDYGYTF. For the CDR3, the DNA is TGTGCCAGCAGGGGGGGGGACTATGGCTACACCTTC.

The genes are TRBV5-1 and TRBJ2-3, with 8 bases identical to TRBD2. This CDR3 comprises 15 residues. V trimming: 7 bases; J trimming: 2 bases; junction bases outside the gene matches: 9. Germline CDR1 reads SGHRS; CDR2 reads YFSETQ. The CDR3 is CASGPGGAATDTQYF. The DNA for the CDR3 is TGCGCCAGCGGTCCCGGGGGGGCCGCCACAGATACGCAGTATTTT.

The rearrangement links TRBV5-6 to TRBJ1-4; 7 bases match TRBD1. Germline trimming cut 4 bases from V and 9 bases from J; bases unmatched to any gene: 6. Germline CDR1 SGHDT, CDR2 YYEEEE. CDR3 size: 13 residues. The CDR3 bases are TGTGCCAGCAGCCACTGGGACAGTCAAAAACTGTTTTTT. This sequence encodes CASSHWDSQKLFF.

V is TRBV5-1 and J is TRBJ1-4; 7 bases are a match to TRBD1. CDR1 is SGHRS and CDR2 is YFSETQ in the germline V gene. The CDR3 runs 15 residues. The ends lost 4 bases at V and 4 bases at J; junction bases unmatched: 7. CDR3 coding DNA: TGCGCCAGCAGCATACAGGGGCGGGATAATGAAAAACTGTTTTTT. Its protein is CASSIQGRDNEKLFF. Variable domain in full (rest from reference TRBV5-1 and TRBJ1-4): KAGVTQTPRYLIKTRGQQVTLSCSPISGHRSVSWYQQTPGQGLQFLFEYFSETQRNKGNFPGRFSGRQFSNSRSEMNVSTLELGDSALYLCASSIQGRDNEKLFFGSGTQLSVL.

This clone has just a few counts. The V and J genes are TRBV19 and TRBJ1-2; D possibly corresponds to TRBD1 (6 bases). V was pared by 3 bases and J by 4 bases, with 15 bases between. This CDR3 is 15 amino acids long. Germline CDR1 is LNHDA and CDR2 is SQIVND (reference sequence). The CDR3 region is CASSMVKGQIYGYTF. CDR3 coding DNA: TGTGCCAGTAGTATGGTCAAAGGACAGATCTATGGCTACACCTTC. Supplemented by reference TRBV19 and TRBJ1-2, the full variable domain reads DGGITQSPKYLFRKEGQNVTLSCEQNLNHDAMYWYRQDPGQGLRLIYYSQIVNDFQKGDIAEGYSVSREKKESFPLTVTSAQKNPTAFYLCASSMVKGQIYGYTFGSGTRLTVV.

The rearrangement links TRBV6-5 to TRBJ2-2, with D unresolved. V gave up 8 bases and J gave up 2 bases, with 6 bases separating them. In germline, CDR1 is MNHEY, CDR2 SVGAGI. CDR3 length: 12 residues. CDR3 loop: CASALNTGELFF. In nucleotides, the CDR3 is TGTGCCAGCGCCCTTAACACCGGGGAGCTGTTTTTT.

This chain links TRBV5-6 with TRBJ1-5; D remains ambiguous. CDR1 and CDR2 from the germline V gene are SGHDT and YYEEEE. This CDR3 has 14 amino acids. With 3 bases removed from V and 2 bases from J, the gap between germline ends came to 9 bases. The CDR3 DNA reads as TGTGCCAGCAGCTCACTTAGGGGCAATCAGCCCCAGCATTTT. It yields the protein CASSSLRGNQPQHF.

This clone was observed a few times. This chain uses TRBV30 with TRBJ1-1; 7 nucleotides agree with TRBD1. This CDR3 has 13 amino acids. Germline CDR1 is GTSNPN and CDR2 is SVGIG (reference sequence). V lost 4 bases and J lost 7; bases outside the gene matches: 9. The CDR3 sequence: CAWNHGGGNEAFF. CDR3 coding DNA: TGTGCCTGGAACCATGGAGGGGGCAATGAAGCTTTCTTT.

The rearrangement links TRBV7-2 to TRBJ2-5, with 9 bases aligning to TRBD2. Trimming cost V 2 bases and J 1 base; bases outside gene matches: 5. CDR1 is SGHTA and CDR2 is FQGNSA in the germline V gene. This CDR3 spans 16 amino acids. The CDR3 loop reads CASSLRGLASQETQYF. CDR3 coding DNA: TGTGCCAGCAGCTTACGGGGACTAGCAAGCCAAGAGACCCAGTACTTC.

The chain employs TRBV7-6 and TRBJ2-7, with D perhaps matching TRBD2 (6 bases). Germline V gene data show CDR1 as SGHVS and CDR2 as FNYEAQ. CDR3 length: 11 amino acids. V lost 5 bases to trimming and J lost 6 bases, with 8 bases between them. This CDR3 reads CASSAGGEQYF. The CDR3 bases are TGTGCCAGCAGCGCCGGGGGCGAGCAGTACTTC.

This rearrangement joins TRBV5-1 to TRBJ2-7; D not certain. This CDR3 has 13 residues. The V gene's germline CDR1 is SGHRS and CDR2 YFSETQ. The germline V and J ends were trimmed by 2 bases and 0 bases, with 6 bases remaining between them. The CDR3 reads CASSFKSSYEQYF. In DNA form, the CDR3 reads TGCGCCAGCAGCTTTAAGTCCTCCTACGAGCAGTACTTC.

The chain employs TRBV5-1 and TRBJ1-2; D perhaps matches TRBD1 (5 bases). The CDR3 has 14 amino acids. V was clipped by 0 bases and J by 4 bases, with 10 bases between them. Germline V CDR1 and CDR2: SGHRS, YFSETQ. In nucleotides, the CDR3 is TGCGCCAGCAGCTTGGGGTCAGGGAGCTATGGCTACACCTTC. Translation gives CASSLGSGSYGYTF.

J is TRBJ1-5 and V is TRBV10-3; no firm D call. The V gene's germline CDR1 is ENHRY and CDR2 SYGVKD. V lost 3 bases and J 7 bases, leaving 10 bases between the germline ends. This CDR3 is built from 13 residues. In DNA form, the CDR3 reads TGTGCCATCAGTGATAGGAGGTCGCAGCCCCAGCATTTT. It yields the protein CAISDRRSQPQHF.

This clone was seen more than once but under ten times. The chain recombines TRBV19 with TRBJ1-1, with no clear D. CDR1 is LNHDA and CDR2 is SQIVND in the germline V gene (reference sequence). The CDR3 extends over 11 amino acids. Trimming cost V 4 bases and J 11 bases, with 11 bases left between them. The CDR3 here is CASSTLKSAFF. CDR3 nucleotide sequence: TGTGCCAGTAGTACCCTCAAGTCGGCTTTCTTT. Together with reference TRBV19 and TRBJ1-1, the CDR3 gives the full variable domain: DGGITQSPKYLFRKEGQNVTLSCEQNLNHDAMYWYRQDPGQGLRLIYYSQIVNDFQKGDIAEGYSVSREKKESFPLTVTSAQKNPTAFYLCASSTLKSAFFGQGTRLTVV.

In the case of this clone: An end of the junction differs from the germline gene, which may be a read error. The rearrangement joins TRBV27 to TRBJ2-6, with TRBD1 matching over 11 bases. CDR1 MNHEY and CDR2 SMNVEV come from the germline V gene (reference sequence). CDR3 length equals 14 residues. The CDR3 region is CASTWGQGVYPLTF. The CDR3 region has the DNA TGTGCCAGCACTTGGGGACAGGGGGTTTACCCTCTGACTTTT.

The J gene is TRBJ2-7, the V gene TRBV6-5, with a weak D call TRBD2 (5 bases). V was trimmed by 0 bases and J by 4 bases, leaving 13 bases between them. Germline values: CDR1 MNHEY, CDR2 SVGAGI. The CDR3 is made up of 15 amino acids. The chain's CDR3 is CASSYSWSGAYEQYF. DNA of the CDR3: TGTGCCAGCAGTTACTCGTGGAGCGGCGCTTACGAGCAGTACTTC.

The V and J genes are TRBV7-6 and TRBJ1-3; D is ambiguous. The CDR3 spans 14 residues. The germline gives CDR1 SGHVS, CDR2 FNYEAQ. Deletions cut 5 bases from V and 0 bases from J, with 8 bases between. DNA for the CDR3: TGTGCCAGCAGCCCCGGGTCCTCTGGAAACACCATATATTTT. The encoded protein is CASSPGSSGNTIYF.

The chain carries TRBV28 and TRBJ2-2; 10 bases line up with TRBD1. V shed 0 bases and J 3 bases; nucleotides not matched to a gene: 1. The CDR3 runs 16 residues. Germline V gene data show CDR1 as MDHEN and CDR2 as SYDVKM. CDR3 DNA sequence: TGTGCCAGCAGTTTATGGGGACAGGGGCACACCGGGGAGCTGTTTTTT. Protein product: CASSLWGQGHTGELFF.

This clone was recorded once. J is TRBJ2-1 and V is TRBV6-1; D gene uncertain. The CDR3 covers 13 residues. Trimming cost V 9 bases and J 2 bases, with 11 bases left between them. The germline gives CDR1 MNHNS, CDR2 SASEGT. This chain's CDR3 is CASVPEPYNEQFF. The CDR3 DNA is TGTGCCAGTGTTCCGGAACCCTACAATGAGCAGTTCTTC.

The chain employs TRBV29-1 and TRBJ2-3; D is unresolved. This CDR3 contains 14 residues. Germline CDR1 is SQVTM and CDR2 is ANQGSEA. Trimming removed 1 base at V and 4 bases at J, with 12 bases between. The CDR3 bases are TGCAGCGTTGAAGCGGGCCTTCAAGCAGATACGCAGTATTTT. As protein: CSVEAGLQADTQYF.

The chain employs TRBV27 and TRBJ1-1; unclear D gene. Germline assignment: CDR1 MNHEY and CDR2 SMNVEV (reference sequence). V was pared by 6 bases and J by 0 bases, with 8 bases between. The CDR3 is 13 residues long. The CDR3 region is CASRPAMNTEAFF. The DNA for the CDR3 is TGTGCCAGCAGACCGGCCATGAACACTGAAGCTTTCTTT.